This T cell receptor beta chain was recorded in a study of blood T cell repertoires in COVID-19. Study at large: Specimens from acute and convalescent COVID-19 originated in the United States, Italy and Spain. Sample material is recorded as cDNA or gDNA derived from T cells, B-cell-depleted T cells, or PBMCs.

The length of the CDR3 is 15 residues. The germline CDR1 and CDR2 sequences are MNHEY and SVGEGT. The V segment lost 5 bases and the J segment 4 bases; nucleotides outside the gene matches: 10. The participants were between about 18 and 90 years old and came from about two dozen US areas. Symptom resolution, clearance, or two negative PCRs marked donors in Cohort 3 as recovered. Profiling relied on immunoSEQ multiplex PCR, and the TCRdb table lists in-frame clones only, not all of them. The repertoire holds hundreds of thousands of clones, with approximately 86% as singletons. This clone was picked up a small number of times.

The V and J genes are TRBV6-2 or TRBV6-3 and TRBJ1-1, with 7 positions matching TRBD1. The TCR was taken from a woman aged 18-30 years who had recovered from COVID-19. Sequencing used PBMCs or T cells enriched from blood (not recorded which). The CDR3 nucleotides read TGTGCCAGCAGTGACAGACAGGGTTGGGTCACTGAAGCTTTCTTT. Translating gives CASSDRQGWVTEAFF.